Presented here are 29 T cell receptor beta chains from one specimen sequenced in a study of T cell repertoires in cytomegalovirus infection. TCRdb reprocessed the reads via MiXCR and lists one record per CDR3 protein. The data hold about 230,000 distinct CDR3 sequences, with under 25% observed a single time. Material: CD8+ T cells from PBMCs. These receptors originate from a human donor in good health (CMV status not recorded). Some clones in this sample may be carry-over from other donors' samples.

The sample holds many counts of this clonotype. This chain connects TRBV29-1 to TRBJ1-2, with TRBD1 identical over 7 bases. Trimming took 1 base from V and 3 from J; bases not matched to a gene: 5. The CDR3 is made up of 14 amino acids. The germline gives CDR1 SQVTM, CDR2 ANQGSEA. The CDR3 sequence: CSVEGGGLDYGYTF. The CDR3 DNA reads TGCAGCGTTGAAGGAGGGGGCCTCGACTATGGCTACACCTTC.

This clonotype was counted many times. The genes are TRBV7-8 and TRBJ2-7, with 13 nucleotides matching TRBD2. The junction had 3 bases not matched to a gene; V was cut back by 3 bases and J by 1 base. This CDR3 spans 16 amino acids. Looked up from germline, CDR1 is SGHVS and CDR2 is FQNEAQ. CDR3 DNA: TGTGCCAGCAGCTTCCCGACTAGCGGGGGGTCCTACGAGCAGTACTTC. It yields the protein CASSFPTSGGSYEQYF. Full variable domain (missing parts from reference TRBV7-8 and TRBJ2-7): GAGVSQSPRYKVAKRGQDVALRCDPISGHVSLFWYQQALGQGPEFLTYFQNEAQLDKSGLPSDRFFAERPEGSVSTLKIQRTQQEDSAVYLCASSFPTSGGSYEQYFGPGTRLTVT.

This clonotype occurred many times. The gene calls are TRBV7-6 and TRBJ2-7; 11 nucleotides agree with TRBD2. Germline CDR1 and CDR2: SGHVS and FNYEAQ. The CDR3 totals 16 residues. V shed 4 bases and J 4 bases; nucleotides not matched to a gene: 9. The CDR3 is CASSSLTGTSGYEQYF. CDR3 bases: TGTGCCAGCAGCTCCCTTACCGGGACTAGCGGATACGAGCAGTACTTC.

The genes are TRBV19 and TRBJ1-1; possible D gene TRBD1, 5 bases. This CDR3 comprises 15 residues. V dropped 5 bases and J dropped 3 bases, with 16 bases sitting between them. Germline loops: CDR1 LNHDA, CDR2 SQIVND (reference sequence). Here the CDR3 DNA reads TGTGCCAGTAGTGCGGGACCGGGGGGTGACACTGAAGCTTTCTTT. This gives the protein CASSAGPGGDTEAFF.

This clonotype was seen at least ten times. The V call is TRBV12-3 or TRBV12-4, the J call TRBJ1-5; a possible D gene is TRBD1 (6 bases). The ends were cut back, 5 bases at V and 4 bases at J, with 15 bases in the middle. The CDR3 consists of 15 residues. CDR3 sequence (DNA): TGTGCCAGCAGTCCACAGGGACTGAGGAATCAGCCCCAGCATTTT. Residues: CASSPQGLRNQPQHF.

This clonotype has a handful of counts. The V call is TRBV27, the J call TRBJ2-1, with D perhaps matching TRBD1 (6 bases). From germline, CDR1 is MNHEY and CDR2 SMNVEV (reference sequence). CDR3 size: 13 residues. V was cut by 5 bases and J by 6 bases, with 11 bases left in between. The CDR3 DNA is TGTGCCAGCAGTACTAACAGGGTCAATGAGCAGTTCTTC. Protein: CASSTNRVNEQFF.

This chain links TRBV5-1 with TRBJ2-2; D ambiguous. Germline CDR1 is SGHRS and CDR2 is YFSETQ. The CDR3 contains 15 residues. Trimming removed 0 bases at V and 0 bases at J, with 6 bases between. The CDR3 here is CASSLGPSNTGELFF. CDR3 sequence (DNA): TGCGCCAGCAGCTTGGGTCCCTCGAACACCGGGGAGCTGTTTTTT.

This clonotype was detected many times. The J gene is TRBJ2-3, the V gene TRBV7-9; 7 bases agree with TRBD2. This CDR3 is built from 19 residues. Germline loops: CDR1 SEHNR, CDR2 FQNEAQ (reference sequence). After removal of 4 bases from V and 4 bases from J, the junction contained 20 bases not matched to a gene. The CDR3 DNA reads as TGTGCCAGCAGCTGGACCGCGACCGCGCCCCGGGGGGAGGCAGATACGCAGTATTTT. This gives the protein CASSWTATAPRGEADTQYF. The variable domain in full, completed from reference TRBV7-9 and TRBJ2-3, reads DTGVSQNPRHKITKRGQNVTFRCDPISEHNRLYWYRQTLGQGPEFLTYFQNEAQLEKSRLLSDRFSAERPKGSFSTLEIQRTEQGDSAMYLCASSWTATAPRGEADTQYFGPGTRLTVL.

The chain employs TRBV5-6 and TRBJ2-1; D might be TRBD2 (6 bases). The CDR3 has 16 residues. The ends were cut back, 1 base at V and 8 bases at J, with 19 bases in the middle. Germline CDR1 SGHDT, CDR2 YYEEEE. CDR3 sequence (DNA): TGTGCCAGCAGCTTGTTCGTGGAGGGTTCAAGGGATGAGCAGTTCTTC. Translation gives CASSLFVEGSRDEQFF.

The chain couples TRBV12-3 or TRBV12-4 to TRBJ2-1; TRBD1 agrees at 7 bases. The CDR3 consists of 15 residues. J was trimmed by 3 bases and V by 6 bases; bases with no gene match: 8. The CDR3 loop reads CASSIGTADYNEQFF. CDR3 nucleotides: TGTGCCAGCAGCATCGGGACAGCCGACTACAATGAGCAGTTCTTC.

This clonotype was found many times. The CDR3 DNA reads as TGTGCCAGCAGCTTGGGGTCGGGGGATGAGCAGTTCTTC. Protein product: CASSLGSGDEQFF. The chain combines TRBV7-2 with TRBJ2-1; D perhaps matches TRBD2 (6 bases). The germline CDR1 and CDR2 sequences are SGHTA and FQGNSA. The V and J ends lost 3 bases and 8 bases respectively, with 11 bases between them. This CDR3 is built from 13 residues. Drawing the rest from reference TRBV7-2 and TRBJ2-1, the complete variable domain is GAGVSQSPSNKVTEKGKDVELRCDPISGHTALYWYRQSLGQGLEFLIYFQGNSAPDKSGLPSDRFSAERTGGSVSTLTIQRTQQEDSAVYLCASSLGSGDEQFFGPGTRLTVL.

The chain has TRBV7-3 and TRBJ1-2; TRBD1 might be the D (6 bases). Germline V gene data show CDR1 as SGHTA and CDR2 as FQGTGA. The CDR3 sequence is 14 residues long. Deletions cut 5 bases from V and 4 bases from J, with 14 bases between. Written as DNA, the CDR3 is TGTGCCAGCAGCGGAATAGGGGGGGCCTATGGCTACACCTTC. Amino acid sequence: CASSGIGGAYGYTF.

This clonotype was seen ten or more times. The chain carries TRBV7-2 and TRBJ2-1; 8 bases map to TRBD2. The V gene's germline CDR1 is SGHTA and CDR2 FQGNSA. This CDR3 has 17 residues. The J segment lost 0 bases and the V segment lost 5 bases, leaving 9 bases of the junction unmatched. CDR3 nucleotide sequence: TGTGCCAGCAGCCCCCGGGGGGGACTGAGCTCCTACAATGAGCAGTTCTTC. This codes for CASSPRGGLSSYNEQFF.

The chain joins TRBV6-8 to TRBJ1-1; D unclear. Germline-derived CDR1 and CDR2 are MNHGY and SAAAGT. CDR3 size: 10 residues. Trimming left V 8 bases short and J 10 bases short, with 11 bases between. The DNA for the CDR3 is TGTGCCAGCGGGATCCAGGTAGCTTTCTTT. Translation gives CASGIQVAFF.

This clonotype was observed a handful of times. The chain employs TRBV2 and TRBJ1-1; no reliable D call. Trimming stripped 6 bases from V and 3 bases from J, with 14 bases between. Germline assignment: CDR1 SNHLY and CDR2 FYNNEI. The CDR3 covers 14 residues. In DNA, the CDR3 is TGTGCCAGCAGCGCTGGATTGAGGGACACTGAAGCTTTCTTT. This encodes CASSAGLRDTEAFF.

The CDR3 bases are TGTGCCAGCAGTCACCCCTTGGGTAGCGGGGGGCCTAACACCGGGGAGCTGTTTTTT. Translation gives CASSHPLGSGGPNTGELFF. The chain carries TRBV12-3 or TRBV12-4 and TRBJ2-2; 10 bases line up with TRBD2. After removal of 5 bases from V and 2 bases from J, the junction contained 14 bases not matched to a gene. The CDR3 is 19 amino acids.

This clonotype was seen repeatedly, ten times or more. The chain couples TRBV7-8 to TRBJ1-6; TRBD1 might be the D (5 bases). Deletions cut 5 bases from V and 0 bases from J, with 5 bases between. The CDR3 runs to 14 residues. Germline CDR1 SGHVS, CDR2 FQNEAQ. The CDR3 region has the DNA TGTGCCAGCAGCGACAGCTCCTATAATTCACCCCTCCACTTT. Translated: CASSDSSYNSPLHF.

In DNA, the CDR3 is TGTGCCAGCACCATGATGGACGGGGAAGGCACCTTC. Translation: CASTMMDGEGTF. The chain couples TRBV2 to TRBJ1-2; no firm D call. The germline V gene has CDR1 SNHLY and CDR2 FYNNEI. V was shortened by 7 bases and J by 13 bases, with 19 bases between the two germline ends. The CDR3 runs to 12 residues.

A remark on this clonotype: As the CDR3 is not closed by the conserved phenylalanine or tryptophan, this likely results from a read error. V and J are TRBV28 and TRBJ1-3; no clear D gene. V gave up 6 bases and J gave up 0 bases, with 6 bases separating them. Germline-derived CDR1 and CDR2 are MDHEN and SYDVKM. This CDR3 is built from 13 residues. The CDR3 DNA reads TGTGCCAGCAGCGAGGTCTCTGGAAACACCATATATTTG. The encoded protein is CASSEVSGNTIYL.

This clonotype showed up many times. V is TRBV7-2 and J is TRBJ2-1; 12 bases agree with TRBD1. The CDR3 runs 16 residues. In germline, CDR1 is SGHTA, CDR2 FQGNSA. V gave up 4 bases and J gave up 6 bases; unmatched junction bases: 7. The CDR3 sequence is CASSSDRDRGRNEQFF. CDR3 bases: TGTGCCAGCAGCTCGGACCGGGACAGGGGGCGCAATGAGCAGTTCTTC.

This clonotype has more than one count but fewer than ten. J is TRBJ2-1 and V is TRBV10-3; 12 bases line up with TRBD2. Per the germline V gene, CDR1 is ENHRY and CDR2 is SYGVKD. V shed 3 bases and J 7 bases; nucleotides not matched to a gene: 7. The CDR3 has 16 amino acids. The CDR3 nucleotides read TGTGCCATCAGTGATTTGCCTAGCGGGGGGGCAAATGAGCAGTTCTTC. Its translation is CAISDLPSGGANEQFF.

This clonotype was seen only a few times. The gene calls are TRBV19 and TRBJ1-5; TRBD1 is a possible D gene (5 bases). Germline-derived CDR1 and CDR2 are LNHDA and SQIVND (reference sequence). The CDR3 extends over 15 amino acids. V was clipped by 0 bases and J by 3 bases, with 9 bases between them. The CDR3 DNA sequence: TGTGCCAGTAGTATAGACGACAGTTCCAATCAGCCCCAGCATTTT. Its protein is CASSIDDSSNQPQHF.

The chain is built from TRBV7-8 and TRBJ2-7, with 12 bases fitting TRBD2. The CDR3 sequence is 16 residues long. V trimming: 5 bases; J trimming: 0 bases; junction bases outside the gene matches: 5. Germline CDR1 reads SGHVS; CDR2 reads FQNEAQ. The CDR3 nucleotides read TGTGCCAGCAGCAGTCTAGCGGGGGGGCTCTCCTACGAGCAGTACTTC. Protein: CASSSLAGGLSYEQYF.

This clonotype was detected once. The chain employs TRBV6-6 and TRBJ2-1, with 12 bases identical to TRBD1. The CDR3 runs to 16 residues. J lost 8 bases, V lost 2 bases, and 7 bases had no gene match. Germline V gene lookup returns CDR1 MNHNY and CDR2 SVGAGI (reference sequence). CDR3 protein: CASSYTGQGAGDEQFF. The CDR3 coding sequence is TGTGCCAGCAGTTACACGGGACAGGGGGCAGGCGATGAGCAGTTCTTC.

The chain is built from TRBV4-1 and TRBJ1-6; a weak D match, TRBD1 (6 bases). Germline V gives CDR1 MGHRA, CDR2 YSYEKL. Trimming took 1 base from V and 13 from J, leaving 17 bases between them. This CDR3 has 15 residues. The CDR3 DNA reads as TGCGCCAGCAGCCAAGGAAGGACAGATTATTGGCCCCTCCACTTT. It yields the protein CASSQGRTDYWPLHF.

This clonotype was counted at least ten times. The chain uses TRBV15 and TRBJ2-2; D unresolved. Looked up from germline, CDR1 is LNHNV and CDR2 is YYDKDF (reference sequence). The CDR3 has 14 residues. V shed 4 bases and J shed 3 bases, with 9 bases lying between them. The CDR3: CATSIQTDTGELFF. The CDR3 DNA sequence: TGTGCCACCAGCATCCAGACGGACACCGGGGAGCTGTTTTTT.

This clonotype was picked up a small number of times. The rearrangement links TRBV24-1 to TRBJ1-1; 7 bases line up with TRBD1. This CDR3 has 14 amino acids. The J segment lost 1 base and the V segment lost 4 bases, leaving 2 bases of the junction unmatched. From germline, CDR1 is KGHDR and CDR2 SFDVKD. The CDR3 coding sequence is TGTGCCACCAGTGAAAACAGGGGGAACACTGAAGCTTTCTTT. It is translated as CATSENRGNTEAFF.

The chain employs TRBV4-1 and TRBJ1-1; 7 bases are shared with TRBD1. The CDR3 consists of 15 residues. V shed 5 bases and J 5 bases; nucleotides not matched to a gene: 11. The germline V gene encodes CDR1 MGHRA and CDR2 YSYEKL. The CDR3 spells CASSIETGSSTEAFF. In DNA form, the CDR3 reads TGCGCCAGCAGCATAGAGACAGGGAGTAGTACTGAAGCTTTCTTT.

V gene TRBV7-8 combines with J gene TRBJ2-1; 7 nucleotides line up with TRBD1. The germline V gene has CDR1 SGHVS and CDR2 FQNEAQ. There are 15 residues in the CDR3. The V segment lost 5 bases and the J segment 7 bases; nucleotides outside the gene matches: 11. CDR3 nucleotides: TGTGCCAGCAGCGCCCAAAACCACAGGGGAAATGAGCAGTTCTTC. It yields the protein CASSAQNHRGNEQFF. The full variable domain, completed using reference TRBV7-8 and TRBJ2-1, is GAGVSQSPRYKVAKRGQDVALRCDPISGHVSLFWYQQALGQGPEFLTYFQNEAQLDKSGLPSDRFFAERPEGSVSTLKIQRTQQEDSAVYLCASSAQNHRGNEQFFGPGTRLTVL.